The 18 T cell receptor beta chains listed next were all sequenced from one sample in a study of blood T cell repertoires in COVID-19. Sequencing was performed with immunoSEQ multiplex PCR; in TCRdb, only in-frame clones are kept and a portion is missing. The top ten hold more than 2% of the sample, which has about 260,000 clones, about 82% seen once. Sequenced sample: PBMCs or T cells enriched from blood (not recorded which). Every receptor here comes from a woman aged 45 to 65 who had recovered from COVID-19.

Comments on this clone: Other DNA sequences in this sample translate to the same CDR3. The chain has TRBV28 and TRBJ1-1, with D perhaps matching TRBD1 (5 bases). Germline V lookup: CDR1 MDHEN, CDR2 SYDVKM. V was trimmed by 8 bases and J by 0 bases, leaving 13 bases between them. The CDR3 extends over 14 amino acids. The CDR3 here is CASHQGRVNTEAFF. The DNA of the CDR3 is TGTGCCAGCCATCAGGGCCGCGTGAACACTGAAGCTTTCTTT. The full variable domain, in which reference TRBV28 and TRBJ1-1 provide the parts outside the CDR3, is DVKVTQSSRYLVKRTGEKVFLECVQDMDHENMFWYRQDPGLGLRLIYFSYDVKMKEKGDIPEGYSVSREKKERFSLILESASTNQTSMYLCASHQGRVNTEAFFGQGTRLTVV.

The rearrangement joins TRBV30 to TRBJ2-5; D is possibly TRBD2 (7 bases). With 1 base removed from V and 5 bases from J, the gap between germline ends came to 14 bases. The CDR3 covers 14 residues. Germline V CDR1 and CDR2: GTSNPN, SVGIG (reference sequence). The CDR3 here is CAWSEGGGRETQYF. DNA for the CDR3: TGTGCCTGGAGTGAGGGAGGGGGTAGGGAGACCCAGTACTTC.

The chain combines TRBV10-2 with TRBJ2-5, with 14 bases that match TRBD2. CDR1 WSHSY and CDR2 SAAADI come from the germline V gene. The CDR3 has 15 amino acids. J lost 4 bases, V lost 5 bases, and 3 bases had no gene match. CDR3 nucleotide sequence: TGCGCCAGCAGTCCCGGGACTAGCGGGAGAGAGACCCAGTACTTC. Amino acid sequence: CASSPGTSGRETQYF.

The chain joins TRBV2 to TRBJ1-5, with TRBD1 as a possible D gene (5 bases). The germline CDR1 and CDR2 sequences are SNHLY and FYNNEI. CDR3 length equals 15 residues. Trimming left V 8 bases short and J 5 bases short, with 19 bases between. CDR3 loop: CASGGTGWGDQPQHF. In DNA form, the CDR3 reads TGTGCCAGCGGCGGAACCGGTTGGGGGGATCAGCCCCAGCATTTT.

The chain is built from TRBV9 and TRBJ1-2, with D possibly matching TRBD1 (5 bases). This CDR3 region has 15 residues. Germline V CDR1 and CDR2: SGDLS, YYNGEE. V dropped 4 bases and J dropped 4 bases, with 17 bases sitting between them. The CDR3 sequence: CASSTGGGMGYGYTF. The DNA of the CDR3 is TGTGCCAGCAGCACCGGCGGGGGGATGGGCTATGGCTACACCTTC.

This chain links TRBV19 with TRBJ1-6; D possibly corresponds to TRBD1 (5 bases). The germline gives CDR1 LNHDA, CDR2 SQIVND (reference sequence). The CDR3 runs 17 residues. V lost 7 bases and J lost 0, with 16 bases in between. In DNA form, the CDR3 reads TGTGCCAGTAATTCAGGGTATCGGAGCTCCTATAATTCACCCCTCCACTTT. Translation: CASNSGYRSSYNSPLHF.

This chain joins TRBV7-3 and TRBJ2-3, with D maybe TRBD2 (6 bases). Trimming took 5 bases from V and 1 from J, leaving 16 bases between them. The CDR3 loop spans 16 amino acids. CDR1 and CDR2 from the germline V gene are SGHTA and FQGTGA. This chain's CDR3 is CASSPGLERGTDTQYF. Here the CDR3 DNA reads TGTGCCAGCAGCCCCGGACTGGAGCGGGGCACAGATACGCAGTATTTT.

The chain recombines TRBV28 with TRBJ2-3; D is uncertain. V dropped 2 bases and J dropped 1 base, with 10 bases sitting between them. CDR1 is MDHEN and CDR2 is SYDVKM in the germline V gene. The CDR3 has 15 residues. CDR3 amino acids: CASSLPGSGTDTQYF. DNA of the CDR3: TGTGCCAGCAGTTTACCCGGCAGCGGCACAGATACGCAGTATTTT.

The DNA for the CDR3 is TGTGCCAGCAGCTTGGTGGGAGCTATGAACACTGAAGCTTTCTTT. Protein: CASSLVGAMNTEAFF. The chain carries TRBV5-5 and TRBJ1-1; D is uncertain. Germline V lookup: CDR1 SGHKS, CDR2 YYEKEE (reference sequence). V was pared by 0 bases and J by 0 bases, with 9 bases between. CDR3 length: 15 residues.

This clone was found a few times. The chain has TRBV6-2 or TRBV6-3 and TRBJ1-1; TRBD1 is a possible D gene (6 bases). V lost 2 bases and J lost 1, with 14 bases in between. The germline V gene has CDR1 MNHEY and CDR2 SVGEGT. The CDR3 extends over 16 amino acids. CDR3 in DNA: TGTGCCAGCAGTTACATTTTCGGACAGCCGAACACTGAAGCTTTCTTT. Translated: CASSYIFGQPNTEAFF.

The V and J genes are TRBV30 and TRBJ1-4, with TRBD1 as a possible D gene (6 bases). This CDR3 is 14 amino acids long. Per germline, CDR1 GTSNPN and CDR2 SVGIG (reference sequence). With 1 base removed from V and 5 bases from J, the gap between germline ends came to 11 bases. CDR3 sequence reads: CAWSDGTRNEKLFF. CDR3 coding DNA: TGTGCCTGGAGTGACGGGACAAGAAATGAAAAACTGTTTTTT.

The J gene is TRBJ1-1, the V gene TRBV7-8, with TRBD1 as a possible D gene (6 bases). The V end lost 2 bases, the J end lost 1 base, and 14 bases lay between the germline ends. The CDR3 runs 16 residues. Germline loops: CDR1 SGHVS, CDR2 FQNEAQ. CDR3 region: CASSLMQGQKNTEAFF. DNA of the CDR3: TGTGCCAGCAGCTTAATGCAGGGGCAGAAGAACACTGAAGCTTTCTTT.

J is TRBJ1-6 and V is TRBV10-3; maybe TRBD1 (6 bases). Germline V gene lookup returns CDR1 ENHRY and CDR2 SYGVKD. The V and J ends lost 3 bases and 6 bases respectively, with 9 bases between them. The CDR3 runs 14 residues. CDR3 coding DNA: TGTGCCATCAGTGAAGGACAGATTAATTCACCCCTCCACTTT. It encodes CAISEGQINSPLHF.

This clone occurred a few times. The CDR3 DNA reads as TGTGCCTGGAGGAAGGTAGCGGGGAACGATGAGCAGTTCTTC. Amino acids: CAWRKVAGNDEQFF. V gene TRBV30 combines with J gene TRBJ2-1; 8 bases map to TRBD2. J lost 8 bases, V lost 3 bases, and 9 bases had no gene match. The CDR3 runs to 14 residues. Germline V lookup: CDR1 GTSNPN, CDR2 SVGIG (reference sequence).

The V call is TRBV27, the J call TRBJ1-5; D gene ambiguous. The CDR3 contains 17 residues. Between the trimmed V and J ends, which lost 5 bases and 6 bases, there was a span of 23 bases. Germline lookup yields CDR1 MNHEY and CDR2 SMNVEV (reference sequence). As DNA, the CDR3 is TGTGCCAGCAGTCCTACCCCATTTGTCCTATTTTCTCAGCCCCAGCATTTT. Translation gives CASSPTPFVLFSQPQHF.

This chain uses TRBV18 with TRBJ2-5, with 9 bases identical to TRBD2. The V gene end was trimmed by 1 base and the J gene end by 3 bases; junction bases not matched to a gene: 12. The length of the CDR3 is 18 residues. From germline, CDR1 is KGHSH and CDR2 LQKENI. CDR3 bases: TGTGCCAGCTCACCACGTCAGCCGGGACTAGCAAGAAAAGAGACCCAGTACTTC. Translated: CASSPRQPGLARKETQYF.

The V gene is TRBV9, the J gene TRBJ2-7, with TRBD2 identical over 7 bases. The CDR3 totals 15 residues. Germline values: CDR1 SGDLS, CDR2 YYNGEE. J gave up 2 bases and V 0 bases, and 5 bases lay outside the gene matches. CDR3 DNA: TGTGCCAGCAGCGTAGGAGCTAGCGGAACCTACGAGCAGTACTTC. Protein product: CASSVGASGTYEQYF.

This clone was observed a few times. The V and J genes are TRBV18 and TRBJ2-7; no reliable D call. V was shortened by 3 bases and J by 2 bases, with 8 bases between the two germline ends. This CDR3 spans 13 amino acids. Germline V gives CDR1 KGHSH, CDR2 LQKENI. The CDR3 protein is CASSPQTTYEQYF. The DNA for the CDR3 is TGTGCCAGCTCACCTCAGACAACCTACGAGCAGTACTTC.